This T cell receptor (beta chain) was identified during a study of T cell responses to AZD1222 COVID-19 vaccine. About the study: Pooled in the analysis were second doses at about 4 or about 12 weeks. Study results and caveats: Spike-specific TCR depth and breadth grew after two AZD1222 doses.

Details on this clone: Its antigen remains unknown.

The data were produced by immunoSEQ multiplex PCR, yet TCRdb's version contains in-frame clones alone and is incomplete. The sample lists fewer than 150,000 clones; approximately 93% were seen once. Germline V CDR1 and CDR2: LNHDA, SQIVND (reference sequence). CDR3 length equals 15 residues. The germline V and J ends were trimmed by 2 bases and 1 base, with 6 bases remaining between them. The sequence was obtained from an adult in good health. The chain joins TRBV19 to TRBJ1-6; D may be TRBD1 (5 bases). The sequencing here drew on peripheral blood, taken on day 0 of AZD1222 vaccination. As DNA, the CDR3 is TGTGCCAGTAGTATACAGGGATCCTATAATTCACCCCTCCACTTT. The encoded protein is CASSIQGSYNSPLHF.